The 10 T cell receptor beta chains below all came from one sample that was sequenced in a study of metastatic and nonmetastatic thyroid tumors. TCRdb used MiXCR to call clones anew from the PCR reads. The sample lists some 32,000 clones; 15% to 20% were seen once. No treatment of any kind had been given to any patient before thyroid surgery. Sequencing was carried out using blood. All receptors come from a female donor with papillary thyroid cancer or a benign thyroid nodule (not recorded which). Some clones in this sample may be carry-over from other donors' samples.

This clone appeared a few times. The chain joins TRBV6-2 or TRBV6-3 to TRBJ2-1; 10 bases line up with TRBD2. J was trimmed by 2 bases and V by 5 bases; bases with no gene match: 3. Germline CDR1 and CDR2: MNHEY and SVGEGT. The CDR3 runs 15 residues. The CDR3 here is CASSVTSGTYNEQFF. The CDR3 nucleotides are TGTGCCAGCAGTGTTACTAGCGGGACCTACAATGAGCAGTTCTTC.

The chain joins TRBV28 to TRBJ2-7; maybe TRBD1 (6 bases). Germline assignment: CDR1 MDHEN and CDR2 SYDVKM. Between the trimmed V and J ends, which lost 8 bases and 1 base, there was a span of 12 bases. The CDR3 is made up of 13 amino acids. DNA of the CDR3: TGTGCCAGCGGCTTCAGGGGATCCTACGAGCAGTACTTC. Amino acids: CASGFRGSYEQYF.

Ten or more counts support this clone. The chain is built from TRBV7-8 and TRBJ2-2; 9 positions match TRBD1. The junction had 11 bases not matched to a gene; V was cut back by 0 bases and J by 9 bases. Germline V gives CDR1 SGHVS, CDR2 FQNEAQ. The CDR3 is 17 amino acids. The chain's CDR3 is CASSLAQGAGLGRELFF. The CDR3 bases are TGTGCCAGCAGCTTAGCACAGGGGGCGGGGTTGGGCCGGGAGCTGTTTTTT.

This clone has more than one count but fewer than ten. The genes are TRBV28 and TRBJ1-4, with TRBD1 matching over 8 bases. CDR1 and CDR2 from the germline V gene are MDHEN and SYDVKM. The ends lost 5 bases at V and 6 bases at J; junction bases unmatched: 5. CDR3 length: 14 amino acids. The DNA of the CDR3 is TGTGCCAGCAGTAAGGGACAGGCTTATGAAAAACTGTTTTTT. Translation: CASSKGQAYEKLFF.

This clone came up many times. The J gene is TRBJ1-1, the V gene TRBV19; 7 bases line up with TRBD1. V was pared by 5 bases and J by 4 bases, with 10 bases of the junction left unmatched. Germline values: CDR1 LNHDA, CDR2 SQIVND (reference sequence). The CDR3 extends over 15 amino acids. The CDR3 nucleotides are TGTGCCAGTAGTCGACAGGGCGGTGGGGGCACTGAAGCTTTCTTT. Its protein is CASSRQGGGGTEAFF.

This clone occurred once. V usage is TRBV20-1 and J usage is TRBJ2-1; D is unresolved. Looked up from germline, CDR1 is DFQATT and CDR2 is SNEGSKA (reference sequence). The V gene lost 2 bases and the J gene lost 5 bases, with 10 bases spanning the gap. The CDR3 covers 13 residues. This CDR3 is CSARKGGDNEQFF. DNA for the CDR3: TGCAGTGCTAGAAAGGGCGGAGACAATGAGCAGTTCTTC.

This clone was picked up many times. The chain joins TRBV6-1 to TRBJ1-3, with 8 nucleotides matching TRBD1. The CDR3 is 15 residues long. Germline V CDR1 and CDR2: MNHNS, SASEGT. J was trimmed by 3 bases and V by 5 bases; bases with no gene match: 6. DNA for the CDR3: TGTGCCAGCAGTCGCACGGACAGGGATGGAAACACCATATATTTT. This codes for CASSRTDRDGNTIYF.

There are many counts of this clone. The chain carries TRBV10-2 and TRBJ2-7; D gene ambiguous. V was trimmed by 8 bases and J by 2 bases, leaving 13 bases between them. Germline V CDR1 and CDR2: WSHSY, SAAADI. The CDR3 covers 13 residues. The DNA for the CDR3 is TGCGCCAGCCGTCGTGACACAGCCTACGAGCAGTACTTC. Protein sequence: CASRRDTAYEQYF.

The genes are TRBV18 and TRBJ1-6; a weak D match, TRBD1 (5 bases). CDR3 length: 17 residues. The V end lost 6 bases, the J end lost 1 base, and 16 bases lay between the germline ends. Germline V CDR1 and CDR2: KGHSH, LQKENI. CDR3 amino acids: CASSRTYRRSYNSPLHF. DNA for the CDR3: TGTGCCAGCTCGCGAACCTACAGGAGGTCCTATAATTCACCCCTCCACTTT.

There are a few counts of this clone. The CDR3 reads CAKGDTEAFF. DNA for the CDR3: TGTGCCAAGGGGGACACTGAAGCTTTCTTT. The rearrangement links TRBV6-7 to TRBJ1-1, with D possibly TRBD1 on 6 matching bases. TRBV6-7 counts as an open reading frame of uncertain function. V was pared by 10 bases and J by 3 bases, with 6 bases between. This CDR3 spans 10 amino acids.